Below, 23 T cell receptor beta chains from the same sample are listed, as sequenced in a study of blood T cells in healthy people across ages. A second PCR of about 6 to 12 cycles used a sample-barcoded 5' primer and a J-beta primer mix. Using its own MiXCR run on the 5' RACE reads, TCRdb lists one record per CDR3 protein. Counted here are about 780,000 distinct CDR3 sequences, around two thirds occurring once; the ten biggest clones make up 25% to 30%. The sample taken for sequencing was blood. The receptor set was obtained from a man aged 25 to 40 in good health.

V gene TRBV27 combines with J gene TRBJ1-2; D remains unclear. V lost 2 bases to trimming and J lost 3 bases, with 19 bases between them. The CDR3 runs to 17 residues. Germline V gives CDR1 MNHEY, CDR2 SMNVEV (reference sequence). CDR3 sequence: CASSLSPPVTPDYGYTF. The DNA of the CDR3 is TGTGCCAGCAGTTTAAGCCCCCCGGTGACCCCGGACTATGGCTACACCTTC.

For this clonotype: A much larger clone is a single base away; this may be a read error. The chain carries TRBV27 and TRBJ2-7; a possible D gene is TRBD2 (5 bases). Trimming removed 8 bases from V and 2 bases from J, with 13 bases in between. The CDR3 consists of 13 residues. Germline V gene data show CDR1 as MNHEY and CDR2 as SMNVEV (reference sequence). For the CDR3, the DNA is TGTGCCAGCGAAATAGACGGGGCCTACGAGCAGTACTTC. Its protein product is CASEIDGAYEQYF.

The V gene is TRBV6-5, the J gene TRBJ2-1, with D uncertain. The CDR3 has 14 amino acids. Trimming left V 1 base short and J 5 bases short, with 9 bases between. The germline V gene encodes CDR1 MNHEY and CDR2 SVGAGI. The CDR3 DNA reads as TGTGCCAGCAGTTACTATGTAGGTAACAATGAGCAGTTCTTC. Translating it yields CASSYYVGNNEQFF.

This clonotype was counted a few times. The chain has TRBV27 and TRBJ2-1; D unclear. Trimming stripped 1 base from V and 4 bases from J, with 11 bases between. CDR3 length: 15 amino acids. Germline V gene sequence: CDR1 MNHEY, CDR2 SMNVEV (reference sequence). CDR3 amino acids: CASSLFPSAYNEQFF. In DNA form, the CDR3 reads TGTGCCAGCAGTTTATTCCCCTCAGCGTACAATGAGCAGTTCTTC.

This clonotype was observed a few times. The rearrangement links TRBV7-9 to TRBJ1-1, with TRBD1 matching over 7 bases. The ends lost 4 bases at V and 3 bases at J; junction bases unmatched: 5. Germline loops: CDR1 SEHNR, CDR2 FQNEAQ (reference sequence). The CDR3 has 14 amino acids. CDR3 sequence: CASSYQGGDTEAFF. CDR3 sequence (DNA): TGTGCCAGCAGCTATCAGGGGGGTGACACTGAAGCTTTCTTT. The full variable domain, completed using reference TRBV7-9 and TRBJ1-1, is DTGVSQNPRHKITKRGQNVTFRCDPISEHNRLYWYRQTLGQGPEFLTYFQNEAQLEKSRLLSDRFSAERPKGSFSTLEIQRTEQGDSAMYLCASSYQGGDTEAFFGQGTRLTVV.

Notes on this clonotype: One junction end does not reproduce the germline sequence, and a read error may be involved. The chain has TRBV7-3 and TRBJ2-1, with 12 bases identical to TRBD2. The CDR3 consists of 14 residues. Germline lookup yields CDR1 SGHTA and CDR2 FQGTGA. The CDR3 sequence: CTSSLTTSGGEQFF. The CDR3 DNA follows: TGTACCAGCAGCTTAACGACTAGCGGGGGTGAGCAGTTCTTC.

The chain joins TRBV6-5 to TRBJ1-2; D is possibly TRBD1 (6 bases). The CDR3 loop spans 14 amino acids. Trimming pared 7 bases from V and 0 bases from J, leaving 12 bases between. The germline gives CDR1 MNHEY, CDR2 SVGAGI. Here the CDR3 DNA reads TGTGCCAGCACTGGGGACACATCTAACTATGGCTACACCTTC. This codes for CASTGDTSNYGYTF.

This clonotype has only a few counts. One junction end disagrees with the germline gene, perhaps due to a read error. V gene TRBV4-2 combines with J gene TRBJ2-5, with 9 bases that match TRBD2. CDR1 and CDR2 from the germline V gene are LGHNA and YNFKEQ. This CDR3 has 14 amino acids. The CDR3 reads CANSQDGVAGEQYF. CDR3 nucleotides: TGTGCCAACAGCCAAGATGGAGTAGCGGGAGAGCAGTACTTC.

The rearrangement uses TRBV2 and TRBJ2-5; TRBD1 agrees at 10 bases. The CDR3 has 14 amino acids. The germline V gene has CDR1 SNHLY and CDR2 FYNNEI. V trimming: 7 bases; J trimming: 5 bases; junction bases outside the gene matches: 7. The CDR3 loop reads CASNRDRGGETQYF. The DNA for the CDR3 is TGTGCCAGCAACCGGGACAGGGGTGGGGAGACCCAGTACTTC.

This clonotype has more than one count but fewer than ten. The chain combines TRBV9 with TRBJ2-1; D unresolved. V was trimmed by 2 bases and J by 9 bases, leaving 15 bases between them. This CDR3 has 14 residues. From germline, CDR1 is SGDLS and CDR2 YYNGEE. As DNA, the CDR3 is TGTGCCAGCAGCGTTTCGGCCGAAGGTGGTGAGCAGTTCTTC. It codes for CASSVSAEGGEQFF.

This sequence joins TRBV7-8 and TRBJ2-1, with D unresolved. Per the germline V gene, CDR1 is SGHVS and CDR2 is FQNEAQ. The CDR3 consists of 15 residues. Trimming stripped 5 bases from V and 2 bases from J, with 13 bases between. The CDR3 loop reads CASSHSARTYNEQFF. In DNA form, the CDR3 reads TGTGCCAGCAGCCACTCGGCGAGAACCTACAATGAGCAGTTCTTC.

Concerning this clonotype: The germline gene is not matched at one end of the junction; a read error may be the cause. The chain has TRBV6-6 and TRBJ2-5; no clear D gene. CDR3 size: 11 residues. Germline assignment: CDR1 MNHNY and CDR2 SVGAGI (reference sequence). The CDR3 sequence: CASSYLSEQHF. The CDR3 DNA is TGTGCCAGCAGTTACTTGAGTGAGCAGCACTTC.

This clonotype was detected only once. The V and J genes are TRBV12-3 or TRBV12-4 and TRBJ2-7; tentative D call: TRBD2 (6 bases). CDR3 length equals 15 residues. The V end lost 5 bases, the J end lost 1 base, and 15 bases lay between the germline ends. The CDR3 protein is CASSLRGIASYEQYF. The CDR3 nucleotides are TGTGCCAGCAGTCTCCGGGGGATCGCGTCCTACGAGCAGTACTTC.

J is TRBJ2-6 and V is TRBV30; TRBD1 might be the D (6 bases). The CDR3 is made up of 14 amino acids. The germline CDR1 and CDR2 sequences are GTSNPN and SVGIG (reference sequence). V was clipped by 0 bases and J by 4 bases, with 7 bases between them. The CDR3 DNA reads TGTGCCTGGAGTGTGAGGGGGGGGGCCAACGTCCTGACTTTC. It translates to CAWSVRGGANVLTF.

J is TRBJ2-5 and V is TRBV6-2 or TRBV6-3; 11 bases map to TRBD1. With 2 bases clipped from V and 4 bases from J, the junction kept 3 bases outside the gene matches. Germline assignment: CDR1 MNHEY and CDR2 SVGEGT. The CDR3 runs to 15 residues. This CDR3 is CASSYGQGARETQYF. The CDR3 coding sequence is TGTGCCAGCAGTTACGGACAGGGGGCACGAGAGACCCAGTACTTC.

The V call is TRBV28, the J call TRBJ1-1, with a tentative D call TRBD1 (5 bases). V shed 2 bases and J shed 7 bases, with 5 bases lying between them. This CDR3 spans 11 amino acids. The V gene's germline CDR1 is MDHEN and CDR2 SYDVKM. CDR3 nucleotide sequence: TGTGCCAGCAGTTTAAGGGGTGAAGCTTTCTTT. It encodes CASSLRGEAFF.

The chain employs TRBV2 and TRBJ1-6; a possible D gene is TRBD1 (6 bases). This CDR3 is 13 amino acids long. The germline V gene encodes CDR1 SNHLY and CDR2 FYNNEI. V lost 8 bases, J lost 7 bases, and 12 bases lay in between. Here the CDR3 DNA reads TGTGCCAGCGATACAGGGTTCAATTCACCCCTCCACTTT. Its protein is CASDTGFNSPLHF.

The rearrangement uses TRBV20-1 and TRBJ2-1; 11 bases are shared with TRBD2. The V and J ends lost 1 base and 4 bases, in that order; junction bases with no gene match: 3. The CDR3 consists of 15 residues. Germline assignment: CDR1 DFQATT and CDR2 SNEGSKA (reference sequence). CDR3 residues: CSARVRTSGYNEQFF. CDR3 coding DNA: TGCAGTGCTAGAGTCCGGACTAGCGGGTACAATGAGCAGTTCTTC.

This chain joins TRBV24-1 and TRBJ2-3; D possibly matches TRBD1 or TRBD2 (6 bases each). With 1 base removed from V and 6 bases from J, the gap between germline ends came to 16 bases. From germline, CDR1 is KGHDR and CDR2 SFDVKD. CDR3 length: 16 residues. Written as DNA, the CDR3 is TGTGCCACCAGTGATTTACGGGGGCCCTACACGGATACGCAGTATTTT. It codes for CATSDLRGPYTDTQYF.

The DNA for the CDR3 is TGTGCCAGCAGTTTACGCGGGGGAAACAATGAGCAGTACTTC. Translated: CASSLRGGNNEQYF. The rearrangement uses TRBV12-3 or TRBV12-4 and TRBJ2-5, with 7 nucleotides matching TRBD2. Trimming took 2 bases from V and 11 from J; bases not matched to a gene: 11. The CDR3 is 14 amino acids.

The CDR3 spells CASSPPLSGGALGNEQFF. The CDR3 DNA reads as TGTGCCAGCAGCCCTCCTCTTAGCGGGGGGGCTTTAGGGAATGAGCAGTTCTTC. The chain joins TRBV7-6 to TRBJ2-1; 11 bases fit TRBD2. There are 18 residues in the CDR3. With 5 bases clipped from V and 7 bases from J, the junction kept 16 bases outside the gene matches. Germline V gene sequence: CDR1 SGHVS, CDR2 FNYEAQ.

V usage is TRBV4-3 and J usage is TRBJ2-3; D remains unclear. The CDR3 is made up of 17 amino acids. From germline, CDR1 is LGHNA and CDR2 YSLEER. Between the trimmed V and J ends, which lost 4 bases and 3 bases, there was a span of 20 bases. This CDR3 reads CASSPLSPVGSTDTQYF. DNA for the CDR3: TGCGCCAGCAGCCCCCTTTCGCCCGTAGGGTCGACAGATACGCAGTATTTT.

The CDR3 sequence: CASSENRGGGTEAFF. The CDR3 DNA sequence: TGTGCCAGCAGCGAAAACAGGGGAGGCGGCACTGAAGCTTTCTTT. This chain uses TRBV7-8 with TRBJ1-1; 7 bases match TRBD1. Germline V gene sequence: CDR1 SGHVS, CDR2 FQNEAQ. Trimming removed 5 bases from V and 4 bases from J; junction bases left unmatched: 10. This CDR3 has 15 residues.